A single T cell receptor beta chain is shown here with its context. This clone was observed a handful of times. Its specific antigen is unknown. No base quality information exists; no much larger clone differs at one position. The sample originates from a study of cytomegalovirus exposure and HLA in healthy donors (dated by TCRdb to about 2017). Background on the whole study: An earlier analysis of some 600 of the donors reported 276 Gb of sequence data and 95 million to 130 million unique TCR beta sequences obtained from some 200 million T cells. An early release that covered about 600 HLA-typed donors contained approximately 300 gigabases of sequencing data and tens of millions of unique TCR sequences. Of the approximately 370 genotyped donors, more than 75% were placed in the genetic ancestry cluster associated with self-reported Caucasian donors. The study aimed to test whether cataloging public T cell receptors could reveal signatures of past pathogen exposure. Using immunosequencing, the study profiled T cell repertoires from about 650 subjects and related those repertoires to cytomegalovirus serostatus. Along with the roughly 670-subject first cohort, a separate validation cohort of over a hundred different subjects was used. To predict cytomegalovirus infection status, the study brought together high-throughput TCR immunosequencing, statistical association of individual TCRs with disease status, and machine learning. In a later analysis, previously published TCR beta repertoires from about 640 donors were re-analyzed and high-resolution HLA genotyping was added so that TCR occurrence patterns could be studied. The later analysis used no new phenotypic data to find candidate immune exposures, relying instead on TCR beta sequences and their occurrence across donors. An earlier analysis of 587 of the donors applied high-throughput TCR beta sequencing to assess whether each TCR beta V gene segment acted as functional or pseudogenic. Alongside the repertoire data, information on donor age, sex, ethnicity and CMV serostatus was compiled. In a later genetic analysis, genome-wide SNP genotypes for about three fifths of the 666 donors were used, and that subset was treated as a discovery cohort. All discovery cohort repertoires had been generated on a single sequencing platform. Class I and class II HLA loci were covered by the typing at four-digit resolution. Typing coverage varied by locus: roughly 629-640 donors for A, B, C, DRB1 and DQB1; more than 500 for DQA1; about 600 for DPA1; under 490 for DPB1. Because of strong linkage in the cohort, 5 or 6 DR-DQ haplotypes were treated as single units for association and clustering. Among about 360 genotyped donors of the cohort, an average of roughly 240,000 unique TCR beta nucleotide sequences were sequenced per donor, around a sixth of them non-productive.

The library was generated by the immunoSEQ multiplex PCR assay. The multiplex PCR relied on a mix of 60 forward primers for TCR Vbeta segments and 13 reverse primers for TCR Jbeta segments. A multiplex PCR assay on genomic DNA amplified the CDR3 region of rearranged TCR beta genes. The Illumina HiSeq System was used to sequence the amplified TCR beta libraries as 87-base-pair reads. The paper's data handling went like this. Across the roughly 670 repertoires, a later analysis counted approximately 83 million unique TCR beta chains, some 11 million of which were shared by at least two donors. To remove PCR and sequencing errors, raw reads were error-corrected and collapsed into unique sequences using a nearest-neighbor algorithm that merged closely related sequences. CDR3 sequences were aligned to IMGT reference sequences to assign V, D and J gene segments. For a sequence to be retained, a match of at least six nucleotides to both a V gene segment and a J gene segment was required. A rearrangement counted as productive if the CDR3 had no stop codons and remained in frame with V and J, and every other rearrangement counted as non-productive. Following IMGT convention, CDR3 was defined as the stretch from the second conserved V-encoded cysteine up to the conserved J-encoded phenylalanine. The earlier analysis of roughly 590 of the donors excluded sequences that lacked an unambiguous match to a single V gene segment. In an earlier analysis of 450 to 750 of the donors, a V segment was called functional when productive rearrangements were above 56.7%, and segregating when the standard deviation between donors exceeded 5%. To diagnose cytomegalovirus status from the catalog of TCR beta chain sequences, a statistical classification framework was built. V and J gene assignment, in a later analysis, came from comparing TCR nucleotide sequences with IMGT/GENE-DB human TR gene sequences. Using the TCRdist pipeline, a later analysis assigned CDR3 sequences along with most-parsimonious VDJ recombination scenarios. In a later analysis, each TCR beta chain was defined by its CDR3 amino acid sequence together with its V-gene family, and reads without a unique V-gene family were excluded. As a way to deal with suspected cross-contamination and a sequencing artifact, a later analysis dropped hundreds of nucleotide sequences that were highly shared and had low generation probability. In a later analysis, a clonal expansion index was calculated for each public chain from normalized within-repertoire ranks of inferred template counts. A later analysis computed generation probabilities with a VDJ recombination model fitted to out-of-frame rearrangements, and checked the results against IGoR. Hypergeometric tests were used in a later analysis to score TCR-TCR, TCR-HLA and TCR-CMV co-occurrence, with a repertoire-size bias correction applied to the TCR pairs. To estimate false discovery rates, a later analysis permuted the HLA or CMV assignments 20 times. In a later analysis, co-occurring TCRs were grouped with DBSCAN, and TCRdist sequence similarity was added when clustering was performed within HLA-allele-positive subsets. For co-occurrence clustering, repertoires with fewer than 30,000 or more than 120,000 public chains were excluded, along with four to six repertoires with anomalous nucleotide sharing. The source is immuneACCESS, and TCRdb retained only in-frame sequences with V and J called. Part of the clones is not carried over; for the studies checked, unresolved V genes explain less than half of this, and the remainder is unexplained. Clonal size and the V and J genes are those of that table, whereas D and trimming came from the DNA. The sample profile shows over 85,000 clones; roughly three quarters of them were found once. Jointly, the top ten make up about 2% of the sample.

The cohort was made up of 650 to 700 healthy bone marrow donors. All cohort members were sampled while nominally healthy, although unrecorded immune exposures were likely present. The donor tested CMV seronegative, placing the donor among the 350 or so seronegative members of the cohort. A peripheral blood sample was collected from each donor, and TCR beta sequencing was performed on peripheral blood mononuclear cells. The Qiagen DNeasy Blood Extraction Kit was used to extract genomic DNA from the blood cell samples. Broader findings and caveats from the paper: In the study, some 180 TCR beta chains were listed as associated with cytomegalovirus. In a later analysis, the rate of TCR association differed among HLA loci, with DRB1 alleles having the most associated TCRs and HLA-C alleles having the fewest. Linkage disequilibrium might explain the correlated functional status among segregating V segments, but an unknown experimental factor could not be excluded. Three of the identified cytomegalovirus-associated TCR beta chains were confirmed in vitro to be specific for cytomegalovirus antigens. The classifier was reported to diagnose cytomegalovirus status with high specificity and sensitivity in both the original and validation cohorts. Because HLA typing was unavailable for some donors at each locus, only the typed subset was used in association tests. Across donors, most TCR sequences were observed very rarely, whereas some public TCRs were present in many individuals. In an earlier analysis of about 600 of the donors, most TCR beta V segments appeared in productive rearrangements about 87% or about 30% of the time, broadly matching IMGT annotations. A later genetic analysis associated a missense DCLRE1C variant with V-gene and J-gene trimming of TCR beta chains, and an independent cohort replicated the association. According to the authors, the approach could potentially be generalized to other disease states and immunological phenotypes. Sequencing depth was assumed to be roughly uniform across donors in the presence/absence analyses, though that assumption may not hold. When HLA alleles, especially DR and DQ, strongly co-occurred, TCR associations were difficult to assign to individual alleles. At a false discovery rate of 0.05, a later analysis linked about 17,000 TCR beta sequences to specific HLA alleles. In this cohort, only TCR beta chains were sequenced, and detectable features were limited by the absence of alpha or paired-chain data. Some IMGT-functional V segments, including TRBV6-2 and TRBV6-3, could not be distinguished by the 87-base-pair reads and were therefore excluded. Because counts were too low, roughly 17 rarely observed V segments, including chromosome 9 orphons, were left out of the earlier analysis of a few hundred of the donors. Compared with the roughly 720-donor mean, donors in an Asian-associated ancestry cluster had fewer N-insertions in productive TCRs, according to a later genetic analysis. In a later analysis, several top co-occurrence clusters were reported to appear linked to parvovirus B19, influenza, CMV and Epstein-Barr virus. In a later analysis, most CMV-associated TCR beta chains were found to appear HLA-restricted, with HLA associations seemingly driven largely by CMV exposure. For the cohort, immune exposure information was limited to CMV serostatus. Compared with equally common non-associated chains, HLA-associated TCR beta chains in a later analysis were more clonally expanded and had lower generation probabilities. A group of highly shared sequence variants was considered likely to be a technical artifact of the sequencing pipeline. A further reported finding was that TCR beta sequences accurately predicted the HLA-A and HLA-B alleles for most subjects in the first cohort.

CDR3 length: 12 amino acids, cysteine to phenylalanine. The kept DNA is CDR3 alone, 36 bases in frame from the first base. The CDR1 and CDR2 encoded by the germline V gene (reference sequence) are SEHNR and FQNEAQ. The sequencing input was PBMCs. The chain couples TRBV7-9 to TRBJ2-4, with TRBD2 as a weak D call on 7 bases. The origin of this receptor is a man aged 40-55 years in good health and CMV-seronegative. The DNA is as follows: TGTTCCCCCGGGGGGCCCAAGGACATTCAGTACTTC. Translated, this gives CSPGGPKDIQYF. The full variable domain, with segments outside the CDR3 supplied by the reference TRBV7-9 and TRBJ2-4 proteins, appears as DTGVSQNPRHKITKRGQNVTFRCDPISEHNRLYWYRQTLGQGPEFLTYFQNEAQLEKSRLLSDRFSAERPKGSFSTLEIQRTEQGDSAMYLCSPGGPKDIQYFGAGTRLSVL.